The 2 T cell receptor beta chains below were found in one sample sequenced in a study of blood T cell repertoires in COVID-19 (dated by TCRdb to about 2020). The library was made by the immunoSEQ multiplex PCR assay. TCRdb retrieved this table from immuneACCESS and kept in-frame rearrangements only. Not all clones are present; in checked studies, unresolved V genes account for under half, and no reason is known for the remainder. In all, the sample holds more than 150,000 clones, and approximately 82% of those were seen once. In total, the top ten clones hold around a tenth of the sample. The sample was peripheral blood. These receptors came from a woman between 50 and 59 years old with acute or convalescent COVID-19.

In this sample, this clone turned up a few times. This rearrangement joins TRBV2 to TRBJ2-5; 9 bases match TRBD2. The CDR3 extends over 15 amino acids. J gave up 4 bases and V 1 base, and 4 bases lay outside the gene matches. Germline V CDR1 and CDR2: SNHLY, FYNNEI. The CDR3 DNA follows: TGTGCCAGCAGTGAAGGCCTAGCGGGGAGAGAGACCCAGTACTTC. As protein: CASSEGLAGRETQYF.

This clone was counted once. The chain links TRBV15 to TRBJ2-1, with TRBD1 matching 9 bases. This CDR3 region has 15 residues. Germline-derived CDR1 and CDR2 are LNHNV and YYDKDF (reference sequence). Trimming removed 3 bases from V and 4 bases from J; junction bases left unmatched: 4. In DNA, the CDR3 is TGTGCCACCAGCAGGCCGGGACAGGGATACAATGAGCAGTTCTTC. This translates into CATSRPGQGYNEQFF.